The T cell receptor beta chain described here comes from a study of blood T cells in healthy people across ages (dated by TCRdb to the mid-2010s). Regarding the research as a whole: In model experiments, template switching captured about one uniquely barcoded TCR beta cDNA molecule for every two T cells. To track age-related changes in TCR beta repertoire diversity, the study relied on deep sequencing normalized with unique cDNA molecular identifiers. The donors were divided into four age groups: young (average approximately 17 years), middle-aged (under 40), aged (approximately 59) and long-lived (roughly 88). To avoid experimental bias, donors of different ages were spread randomly across the sequencing lanes. For two donors (one aged 18 to 30 and one aged 80 or older), the study analyzed two additional independent replicas of 1 million unique cDNA reads from the same blood draw.

The roughly 39 donors, aged roughly 6 to 90 years, were systemically healthy Caucasian individuals from Russia. Each donor gave about 9.7 milliliters of peripheral blood, drawn into EDTA-treated Vacutainer tubes. PBMCs were isolated by Ficoll-Paque density-gradient centrifugation, with at least 7 million obtained per sample. Total RNA, at least 5 micrograms per sample, was extracted from PBMCs with Trizol reagent. Naive CD45RAhigh/CD27high T cell percentages were measured by flow cytometry on a PBMC aliquot from every donor. The library was prepared using 5' RACE. Sequencing was carried out with an Illumina HiSeq 2500. A second PCR of about 6 to 12 cycles was run with a J-beta primer mix and a sample-barcoded 5' primer. Each TCR beta cDNA molecule received a unique molecular identifier from a template-switch 5' adaptor carrying 12 random nucleotides. Each sample yielded at least 3 million CDR3-containing paired-end reads. The Mint cDNA synthesis kit, primed by a TRBC-specific oligonucleotide, was used to synthesize first-strand cDNA from all RNA. All cDNA was treated with uracil-DNA glycosylase and then went through a first 18-cycle PCR with the universal primers M1SS and BC2_uni_R. The study's processing was this. Normalization of each sample was performed by random selection of 1 million high-quality reads, each carrying a distinct molecular identifier. Instead of being binned into consensus sequences, reads that shared molecular identifiers were thrown out. MiTCR, run with a Q25 quality threshold and the strictest error-elimination algorithm, handled CDR3 identification, clonotype clustering and error correction. A nonparametric unseen species model with Euler transformation was used to estimate a lower bound on total TCR beta diversity. Starting from the raw public reads, TCRdb applied fastp trimming at Q25, assembled clones with MiXCR and retained in-frame beta chains. Each entry is one CDR3 protein sequence, shown with its most common DNA and genes. The V and J calls and clone size are TCRdb's, not the authors'. This sample lists 1,300,000 or so distinct CDR3 sequences; roughly 60% were detected once. 6.5% to 8% of the sample comes from the top ten.

Beyond this particular receptor, the publication reports: Bulk unsorted PBMC profiling prevented conclusive comparison of naive and antigen-experienced compartments. As age increased, observed TCR beta diversity per million T cells dropped in a roughly linear way, and a significant reduction was already evident by age roughly 40. The long-lived group showed more naive CD4+ T cells, fewer expanded clones and increased TCR diversity than the aged group, suggesting age selection. Estimates of total diversity based on one million sequenced T cells were considered lower bounds and underestimates. Because donor CMV infection status was unknown, age-related changes in expanded clonotypes were potentially confounded. Observed TCR beta diversity correlated strongly with the percentage of naive T cells measured by flow cytometry.

A word on this clonotype: The clone's antigen remains unknown. Base qualities were left out, and no much larger clone turns up one base away.

The TCR was taken from a man between 18 and 29 years old in good health. The sample taken for sequencing was blood.

The CDR3 reads as follows: CASTPLAESNGYTF. The nucleotide sequence is TGTGCCAGTACACCCCTAGCTGAGTCGAATGGCTACACCTTC. This chain joins TRBV25-1 to TRBJ1-2, with no reliable assignment of the D segment. Inclusive of the bounding cysteine and phenylalanine, the CDR3 is 14 residues long. The read is trimmed to its CDR3 DNA, 42 bases read in frame from base 1. V was cut back by 9 bases and J by 6 bases, leaving a gap of 20 bases between them. The germline V gene specifies MGHDK as CDR1 and SYGVNS as CDR2.